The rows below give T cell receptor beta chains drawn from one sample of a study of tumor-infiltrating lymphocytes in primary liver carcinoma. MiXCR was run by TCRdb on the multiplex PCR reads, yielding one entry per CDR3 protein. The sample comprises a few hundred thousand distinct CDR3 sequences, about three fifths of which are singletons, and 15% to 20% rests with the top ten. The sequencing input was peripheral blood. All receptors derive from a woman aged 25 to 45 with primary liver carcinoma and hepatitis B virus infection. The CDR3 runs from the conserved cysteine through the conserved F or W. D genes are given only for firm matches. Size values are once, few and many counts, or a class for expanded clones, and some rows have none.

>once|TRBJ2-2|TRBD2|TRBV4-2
TGTGCCAGCACCCTTCTAAGCGGGAGTCAGAACACCGGGGATCTGTTTTTT
CASTLLSGSQNTGDLFF
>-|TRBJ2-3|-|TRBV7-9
TGTGCCAGCAGTCGCCTCGGACAGCACACAGATACGCAGTATTTT
CASSRLGQHTDTQYF
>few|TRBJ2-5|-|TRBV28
TGTGCCAGCAGGCAGGGGAGAGAGACCCAGTACTTC
CASRQGRETQYF
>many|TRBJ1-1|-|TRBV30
TGTGCCTGGAGTAGGAATCTTCGATCGAAGGCTGAAGCTTTCTTT
CAWSRNLRSKAEAFF
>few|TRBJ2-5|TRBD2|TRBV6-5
TGTGCCAGCAGTTGGGGGGGACTAGCGGGAGGCATGCAGACCCAGTACTTC
CASSWGGLAGGMQTQYF
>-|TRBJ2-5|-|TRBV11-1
TGTGCCAGCAGCTTAGTGTGGGGCACAGGAACGGAGACCCAGTACTTC
CASSLVWGTGTETQYF
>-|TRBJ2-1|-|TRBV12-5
TGTGCTAGTGGTCTCGGACAGGGACATTTGTTTGGACTAGCAGATTTAAGCTCCTACAATGAGCAGTTCTTC
CASGLGQGHLFGLADLSSYNEQFF
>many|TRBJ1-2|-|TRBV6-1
TGTGCCAGCACCCCGGGAGGGCTTTCCTATGGCTACACCTTC
CASTPGGLSYGYTF
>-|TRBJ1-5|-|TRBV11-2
TGTAGCAGCAGCTTAGGGTGGGGTTGGGGTCAGCCCCAGCATTTT
CSSSLGWGWGQPQHF
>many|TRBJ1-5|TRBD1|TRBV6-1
TGTGCCAGCACCAGACAGGGGGATCAGCCCCAGCATTTT
CASTRQGDQPQHF
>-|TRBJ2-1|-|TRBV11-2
TGTGCCAGCAGCTTAGTAGGTCTTGAAGGTAATAAGTTATTC
CASSLVGLEGNKLF
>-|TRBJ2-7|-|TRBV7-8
TGTGCCAGCAACCCTGGGGCCCTCCCCCTCTACGAGCAGTACTTC
CASNPGALPLYEQYF
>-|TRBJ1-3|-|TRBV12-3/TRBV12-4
TGTGCCAGCAGTTTAGGGGGGGCGCTTTTAGGAAACACCATATATTTT
CASSLGGALLGNTIYF
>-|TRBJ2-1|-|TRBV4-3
TGCGCCAGCAGCCAAGAAAGGAGCCGAGAGGTCAATGAGCAGTTCTTC
CASSQERSREVNEQFF
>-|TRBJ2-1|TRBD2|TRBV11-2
TGTGCCAGCAGCCGCGATGCGGGCGGGAGGGTTCCCGGTGGGCAGTTCTTC
CASSRDAGGRVPGGQFF
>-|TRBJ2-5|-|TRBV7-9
TGTGCCAGCAGCTTATCAGCTCCCTCCGGAGAGACCCAGTACTTC
CASSLSAPSGETQYF
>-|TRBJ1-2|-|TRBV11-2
TGTACCAGCAGCTTAGCCCAGGGGCATTATGGCTACACCTTC
CTSSLAQGHYGYTF
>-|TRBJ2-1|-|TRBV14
TGTGCCAGCAGCAAACCGACTAGCCTGGGGGGCAATGAGCAGCTCTTC
CASSKPTSLGGNEQLF
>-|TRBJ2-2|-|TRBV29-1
TGCAGCGCCCAACCATCGAGCACCGGGGAGGTGCTTTTT
CSAQPSSTGEVLF
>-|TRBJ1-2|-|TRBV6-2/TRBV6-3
TGTGTCAGCAGTTACTGGGTAAAGTCCCCTCGGGGAGCTGGCTACACCTTC
CVSSYWVKSPRGAGYTF
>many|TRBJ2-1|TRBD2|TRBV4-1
TGCGCCAGCAGCCAAGGGGTTAGCGGGATGTTACGTGAGCAGTTCTTC
CASSQGVSGMLREQFF
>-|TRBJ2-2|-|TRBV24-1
TGTGCCGCCAGTGATCCCCGACAGAGAGCGAACACCGGGGAGCTGTTTTTT
CAASDPRQRANTGELFF
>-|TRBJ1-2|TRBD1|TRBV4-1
TGCGCCAGCAGCCAAGGAGACAGGGCGAATGATGGCCACACCTTC
CASSQGDRANDGHTF
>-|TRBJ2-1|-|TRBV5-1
TGCGCCAGCAGCCAGTACAGAACAGGGAGCTCCTACAGTGAGCAGTTCTTC
CASSQYRTGSSYSEQFF
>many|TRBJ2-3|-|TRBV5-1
TGCGCCAGCATGTCCTATGGCGGGAGCACAGATACGCAGTATTTT
CASMSYGGSTDTQYF
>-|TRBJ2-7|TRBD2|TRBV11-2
TGTGCCAGCAGCTCGCGACTAGCGGGGACCTACAAGCAGTATTTC
CASSSRLAGTYKQYF
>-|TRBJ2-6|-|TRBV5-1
TGCGCCAGCAGCCGAACGACGGGGGCTGGGGCCAACGTCCTGACTTTC
CASSRTTGAGANVLTF
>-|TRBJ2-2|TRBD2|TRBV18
TGTGCCAGCTCACCAAGGCTAGCGGGAGGGCCGAGCACCAGGGAGCTGTTTTTT
CASSPRLAGGPSTRELFF
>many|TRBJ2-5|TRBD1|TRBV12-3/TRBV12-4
TGTGCCAGCAGTCAACGGACAGGGGGTAGGGAGACCCAGTACTTC
CASSQRTGGRETQYF
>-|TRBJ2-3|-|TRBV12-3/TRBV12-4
TGTGCCAGCAGTGCGATTAGCAGGAAGGGGAAAGATACGCAGTATTTT
CASSAISRKGKDTQYF
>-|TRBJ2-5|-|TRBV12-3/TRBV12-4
TGTGCCAGCGGTTCGATCGGGACTCGAGAGACCCAGTACTTC
CASGSIGTRETQYF
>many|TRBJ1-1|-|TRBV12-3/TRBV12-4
TGTGCCAGCAGTCGGGGGTGGACTGAAGCTTTCTTT
CASSRGWTEAFF
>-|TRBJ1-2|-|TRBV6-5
TGTGCCAGCAGTTATGAGCTACTAGGCGACTACACCTTC
CASSYELLGDYTF
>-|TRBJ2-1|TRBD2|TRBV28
TGTGCCAGCAGTTGGGCGGGAGGGCCGGTCAATGAGCAGTTCTTC
CASSWAGGPVNEQFF
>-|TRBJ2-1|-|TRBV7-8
TGTGCCAGCAGTAGTCGACATGGGCAGTTCTTC
CASSSRHGQFF
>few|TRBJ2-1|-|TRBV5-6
TGTGCCAGCGGTCGCTTCTACTCCTACAATGAGCAGTTCTTC
CASGRFYSYNEQFF
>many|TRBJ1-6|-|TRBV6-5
TGTGCCAGCCGCCCCTCGGCGAGCTCCTATAATTCACCCCTCCACTTT
CASRPSASSYNSPLHF
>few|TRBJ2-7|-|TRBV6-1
TGTGCCAGCAGTGATGGGAGAGGAGGAGGGTACGAGCAGTACTTC
CASSDGRGGGYEQYF
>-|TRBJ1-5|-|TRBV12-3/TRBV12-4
TGTGCCAGCAACCCAGGGACCAGAAACAATCAGCCCCAGCATTTT
CASNPGTRNNQPQHF
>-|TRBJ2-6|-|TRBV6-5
TGTGTCAGCAGTCGGGAACAAGGCATCTCTGGGGCCAACGTCCTGACTTTC
CVSSREQGISGANVLTF
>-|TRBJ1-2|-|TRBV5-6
TGTGCCAGCGGCTTGGGGGTCAGGGAGTACTATGGCTACACCTTC
CASGLGVREYYGYTF
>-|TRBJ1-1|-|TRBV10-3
TGTGCCATCAGAACAGTTATAAACACTGAAGCTTTCTTT
CAIRTVINTEAFF
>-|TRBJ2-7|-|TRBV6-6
TGTGCCAGCAGTTACTCAGACATGAACGAGCGGTACTTC
CASSYSDMNERYF